The source of this T cell receptor (beta chain) is a study of blood T cell repertoires in COVID-19. Study-wide background: T cells, B-cell-depleted T cells, or PBMCs supplied cDNA or gDNA.

Authors' data handling: Amplified reference gene primers provided the basis for estimating nucleated cell counts. Only in-frame clones appear in the TCRdb table, and some are missing; sequencing was by immunoSEQ multiplex PCR. The V and J calls and clone size come from that table; D and trimming were worked out from the DNA. The table lists about 120,000 clones, about 85% of them singletons. The CDR3 loop spans 15 amino acids. Trimming shortened V by 5 bases and J by 9 bases, and 21 bases separated the two germline ends. Germline V gene lookup returns CDR1 SGHRS and CDR2 YFSETQ. This clonotype originated in a man aged 40-49 years with acute or convalescent COVID-19. The sample was peripheral blood. The chain links TRBV5-1 to TRBJ2-1; tentatively, D is TRBD1 (6 bases). CDR3 loop: CASSPQGLEGGEQFF. The CDR3 nucleotides are TGCGCCAGCAGTCCGCAAGGGCTCGAAGGGGGTGAGCAGTTCTTC.